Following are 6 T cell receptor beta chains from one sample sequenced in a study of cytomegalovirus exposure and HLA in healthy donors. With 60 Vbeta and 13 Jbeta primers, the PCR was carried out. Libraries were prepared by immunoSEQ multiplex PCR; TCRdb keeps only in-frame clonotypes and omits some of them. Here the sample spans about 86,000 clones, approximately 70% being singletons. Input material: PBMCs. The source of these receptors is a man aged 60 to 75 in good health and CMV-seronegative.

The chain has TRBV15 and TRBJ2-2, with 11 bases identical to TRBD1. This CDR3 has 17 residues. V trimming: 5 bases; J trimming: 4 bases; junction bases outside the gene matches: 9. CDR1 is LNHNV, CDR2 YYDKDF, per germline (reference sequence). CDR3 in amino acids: CATSQSAGTGGTGELFF. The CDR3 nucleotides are TGTGCCACCAGCCAATCCGCCGGGACAGGGGGCACCGGGGAGCTGTTTTTT.

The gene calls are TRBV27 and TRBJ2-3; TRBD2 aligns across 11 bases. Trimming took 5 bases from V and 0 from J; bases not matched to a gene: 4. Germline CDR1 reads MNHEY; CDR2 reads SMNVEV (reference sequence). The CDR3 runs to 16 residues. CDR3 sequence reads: CASSPRTSGSTDTQYF. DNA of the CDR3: TGTGCCAGCAGTCCTCGGACTAGCGGGAGCACAGATACGCAGTATTTT.

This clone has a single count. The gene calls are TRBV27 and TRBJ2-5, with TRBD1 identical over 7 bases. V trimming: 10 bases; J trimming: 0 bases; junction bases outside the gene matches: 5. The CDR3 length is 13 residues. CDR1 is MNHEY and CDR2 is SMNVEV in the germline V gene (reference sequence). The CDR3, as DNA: TGTGCCATCCCGACAGGGTACCAAGAGACCCAGTACTTC. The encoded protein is CAIPTGYQETQYF.

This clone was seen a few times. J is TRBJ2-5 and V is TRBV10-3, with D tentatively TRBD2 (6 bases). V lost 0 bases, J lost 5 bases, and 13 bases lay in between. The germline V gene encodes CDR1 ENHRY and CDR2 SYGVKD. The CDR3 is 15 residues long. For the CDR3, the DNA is TGTGCCATCAGTGAGTCAACGGGAGCGGGTGAGACCCAGTACTTC. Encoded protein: CAISESTGAGETQYF.

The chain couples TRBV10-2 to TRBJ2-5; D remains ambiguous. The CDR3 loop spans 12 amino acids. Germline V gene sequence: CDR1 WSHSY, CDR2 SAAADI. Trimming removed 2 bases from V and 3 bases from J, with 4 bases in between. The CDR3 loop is CASSEGEETQYF. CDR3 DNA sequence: TGCGCCAGCAGTGAGGGAGAAGAGACCCAGTACTTC.

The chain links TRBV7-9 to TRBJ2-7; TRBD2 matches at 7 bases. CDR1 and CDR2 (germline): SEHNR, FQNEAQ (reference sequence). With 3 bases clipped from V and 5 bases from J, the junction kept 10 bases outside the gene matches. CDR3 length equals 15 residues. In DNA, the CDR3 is TGTGCCAGCAGCTTCGGGGAGGGCCCCCAGAACGAGCAGTACTTC. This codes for CASSFGEGPQNEQYF.